This T cell receptor (beta chain) was captured by sequencing in a study of blood T cell repertoires in COVID-19. For the study at large: Italy, Spain and the United States were the sources of the convalescent and acute COVID-19 samples. Sources were T cells, B-cell-depleted T cells, or PBMCs; the material itself was cDNA or gDNA.

Sequenced by immunoSEQ multiplex PCR; TCRdb stores in-frame clones only, minus some. This sample carries around 160,000 clones, 70% to 90% of them seen once, and the ten largest clones take 0.95% to 1.5%. Germline CDR1 is SEHNR and CDR2 is FQNEAQ (reference sequence). V was cut by 3 bases and J by 0 bases, with 14 bases left in between. The CDR3 has 16 residues. Enrollees, about 18 to 90 years old, lived in about two dozen US areas. Membership in each cohort depended on participant-reported clinical history. The sample taken for sequencing was PBMCs or T cells enriched from blood (not recorded which). This TCR was recovered from a woman aged 25 to 45 with acute COVID-19. The chain has TRBV7-9 and TRBJ1-2, with D tentatively TRBD1 (6 bases). As DNA, the CDR3 is TGTGCCAGCAGCTTGGGGGGGCTCCTAGCTAACTATGGCTACACCTTC. It is translated as CASSLGGLLANYGYTF.